This T cell receptor (beta chain) stems from a study of CD8+CD57+ T cells in acquired aplastic anemia. The template for TCR beta VDJ and CDR3 sequence profiling was genomic DNA. TCRdb reprocessed the reads via MiXCR and lists one record per CDR3 protein. This table holds roughly 150,000 distinct CDR3 sequences, 40% to 55% found once. V was shortened by 0 bases and J by 4 bases, with 15 bases between the two germline ends. The CDR3 extends over 15 amino acids. Germline V gene data show CDR1 as DFQATT and CDR2 as SNEGSKA (reference sequence). CD8+CD57+ cell expansion had been shown by flow cytometry in patients chosen for sequencing. Study results and limitations: Sharing between patients and controls was observed for twenty-nine CD8+ CDR3 sequences.

This clonotype was found once. Its antigen is unidentified. The sequence came from a human donor with aplastic anemia. This chain uses TRBV20-1 with TRBJ1-2; D gene uncertain. The sample consisted of sorted CD4+, CD8+, or CD8+CD57+ T cells (not recorded which) from PBMCs. The CDR3 coding sequence is TGCAGTGCTAGAGATCGGAAAGGACTGGTCTATGGCTACACCTTC. Protein sequence: CSARDRKGLVYGYTF.